A selection of T cell receptor beta chains follows, all from one sample in a study of blood T cell repertoires in COVID-19. Profiling relied on immunoSEQ multiplex PCR, and the TCRdb table lists in-frame clones only, not all of them. The data hold some 350,000 clones, with around 90% observed a single time. The material sequenced was peripheral blood. These receptor sequences come from a man aged 18 to 30 with active or convalescent COVID-19. Each CDR3 is given with its conserved first and last residue. A D gene is named only where the DNA matches it firmly. Only part of the rows carry a size: once, few, many, or a class if the clone is expanded.

D,J,V,size,CDR3,DNA
.,TRBJ2-5,TRBV6-5,.,CASSYTLVEQETQYF,TGTGCCAGCAGTTACACCCTAGTAGAACAAGAGACCCAGTACTTC
TRBD2,TRBJ2-5,TRBV4-2,.,CASSQAPSGGPETQYF,TGTGCCAGCAGCCAAGCCCCTAGCGGGGGCCCAGAGACCCAGTACTTC
.,TRBJ1-5,TRBV19,.,CATADSPNQPQHF,TGTGCCACCGCGGACAGCCCCAATCAGCCCCAGCATTTT
.,TRBJ1-2,TRBV24-1,.,CATSGGFGYTF,TGTGCCACCAGTGGAGGGTTTGGCTACACCTTC
TRBD1,TRBJ2-5,TRBV6-5,once,CASSWDSQETQYF,TGTGCCAGCAGTTGGGACAGCCAAGAGACCCAGTACTTC
TRBD1,TRBJ1-2,TRBV3-1/TRBV3-2,.,CASSLGQGVYGYTF,TGTGCCAGCAGCCTCGGACAGGGGGTCTATGGCTACACCTTC
TRBD1,TRBJ2-1,TRBV6-5,.,CASIRTGGYNEQFF,TGTGCCAGCATCCGGACAGGGGGATACAATGAGCAGTTCTTC
.,TRBJ2-5,TRBV18,.,CASSYGVQETQYF,TGTGCCAGCTCCTACGGGGTCCAAGAGACCCAGTACTTC
.,TRBJ2-7,TRBV6-2/TRBV6-3,.,CASSYSIQIYEQYF,TGTGCCAGCAGTTACTCGATACAAATCTACGAGCAGTACTTC
.,TRBJ2-7,TRBV4-3,.,CASSQVHPAGASYEQYF,TGCGCCAGCAGCCAAGTACACCCGGCGGGGGCATCCTACGAGCAGTACTTC
.,TRBJ2-3,TRBV27,.,CASSLREFSTDTQYF,TGTGCCAGCAGTTTAAGGGAGTTTAGCACAGATACGCAGTATTTT
TRBD2,TRBJ2-7,TRBV9,few,CASSSGTDYEQYF,TGTGCCAGCAGCAGCGGGACGGACTACGAGCAGTACTTC
.,TRBJ1-5,TRBV23-1,few,CASSQCCRNQNQPQHF,TGCGCCAGCAGTCAATGTTGCAGGAACCAAAATCAGCCCCAGCATTTT
TRBD2,TRBJ2-1,TRBV28,.,CASLTGLATYNEQFF,TGTGCCAGCTTGACGGGACTAGCCACCTACAATGAGCAGTTCTTC
.,TRBJ1-3,TRBV6-5,few,CASSYGRGSGHTIYF,TGTGCCAGCAGTTACGGTCGGGGATCTGGGCACACCATATATTTT
.,TRBJ2-7,TRBV19,once,CASSIMLSSYEQYF,TGTGCCAGTAGTATAATGCTGAGCTCCTACGAGCAGTACTTC
TRBD2,TRBJ2-5,TRBV5-4,.,CASSKGLAGRRGETQYF,TGTGCCAGCAGTAAGGGACTAGCGGGACGGAGAGGAGAGACCCAGTACTTC
TRBD1,TRBJ2-7,TRBV4-1,.,CASSLDRGEQYF,TGCGCCAGCAGCCTAGACAGGGGCGAGCAGTACTTC
.,TRBJ1-2,TRBV29-1,.,CSVEGTFGHVYGYTF,TGCAGCGTTGAAGGCACTTTCGGTCACGTCTATGGCTACACCTTC
TRBD2,TRBJ2-2,TRBV29-1,once,CSVVGGVSGTGELFF,TGCAGCGTTGTTGGGGGGGTTAGCGGCACCGGGGAGCTGTTTTTT
TRBD2,TRBJ2-7,TRBV5-1,.,CASSARLLAGDSYEQYF,TGCGCCAGCAGCGCAAGACTACTAGCGGGGGATTCCTACGAGCAGTACTTC
.,TRBJ1-5,TRBV27,.,CASSLSSGSNQPQHF,TGTGCCAGCAGTTTATCGAGCGGCAGCAATCAGCCCCAGCATTTT
TRBD1,TRBJ2-5,TRBV18,.,CASSPRTGQETQYF,TGTGCCAGCTCACCTCGGACAGGTCAAGAGACCCAGTACTTC
.,TRBJ2-7,TRBV7-2,once,CASSLGAYEQYF,TGTGCCAGCAGCTTAGGGGCATACGAGCAGTACTTC
.,TRBJ1-6,TRBV19,few,CATRLNYNSPLHF,TGTGCCACCCGACTGAACTATAATTCACCCCTCCACTTT
.,TRBJ1-2,TRBV27,.,CASSFSPQGTAGYTF,TGTGCCAGCAGTTTCTCGCCACAGGGAACGGCTGGCTACACCTTC
TRBD2,TRBJ2-1,TRBV24-1,.,CATSDGTSGSYNEQFF,TGTGCCACCAGTGATGGGACTAGCGGGAGCTACAATGAGCAGTTCTTC
.,TRBJ2-2,TRBV27,once,CASSFNALRGNTGELFF,TGTGCCAGCAGTTTTAATGCATTAAGGGGAAACACCGGGGAGCTGTTTTTT
.,TRBJ1-2,TRBV29-1,.,CSVATSRGLYTF,TGCAGCGTAGCGACAAGTAGGGGACTCTACACCTTC
TRBD1,TRBJ1-1,TRBV7-9,.,CASNDRGNTEAFF,TGTGCCAGCAACGACAGGGGGAACACTGAAGCTTTCTTT
.,TRBJ1-1,TRBV27,few,CASSLRNQFTEAFF,TGTGCCAGCAGTTTACGAAACCAGTTCACTGAAGCTTTCTTT
TRBD2,TRBJ2-1,TRBV3-1/TRBV3-2,.,CASSLRTSGSPNEQFF,TGTGCCAGCAGCCTTCGGACTAGCGGGAGTCCTAATGAGCAGTTCTTC
.,TRBJ2-3,TRBV4-3,.,CASSQDGGRTDTQYF,TGCGCCAGCAGCCAAGATGGAGGGAGGACAGATACGCAGTATTTT
.,TRBJ1-3,TRBV4-2,.,CASSQELGNRFSGNTIYF,TGTGCCAGCAGCCAAGAATTGGGCAACCGATTCTCTGGAAACACCATATATTTT
.,TRBJ1-6,TRBV24-1,.,CATSDPRVGAPLHF,TGTGCCACCAGTGACCCCAGGGTGGGCGCACCCCTCCACTTT
TRBD2,TRBJ2-1,TRBV18,.,CASSPLEGSGPPIGNEQFF,TGTGCCAGCTCACCCTTGGAGGGTAGCGGGCCGCCCATAGGCAATGAGCAGTTCTTC
.,TRBJ2-7,TRBV5-1,.,CASSLGEDEQYF,TGCGCCAGCAGCTTGGGTGAGGACGAGCAGTACTTC
TRBD1,TRBJ1-2,TRBV19,once,CASSSRGSYGYTF,TGTGCCAGTAGTTCCAGGGGGTCCTATGGCTACACCTTC
TRBD2,TRBJ2-7,TRBV5-5,.,CASTAGGAYEQYF,TGTGCCAGCACGGCGGGGGGGGCCTACGAGCAGTACTTC
.,TRBJ1-5,TRBV19,.,CASSNSPWQPQHF,TGTGCCAGTAGTAACAGCCCATGGCAGCCCCAGCATTTT
.,TRBJ1-6,TRBV5-1,.,CASSWGGNNSPLHF,TGCGCCAGCAGCTGGGGGGGTAACAATTCACCCCTCCACTTT
TRBD1,TRBJ1-2,TRBV7-2,.,CASSTSRDRGRNYGYTF,TGTGCCAGCAGCACTAGTAGGGACAGGGGCCGCAACTATGGCTACACCTTC
.,TRBJ1-2,TRBV28,.,CASSTNRAWGGYTF,TGTGCCAGCAGTACTAACAGGGCCTGGGGTGGCTACACCTTC
TRBD1,TRBJ2-3,TRBV6-4,.,CASSPNIGQARVDTQYF,TGTGCCAGCAGCCCTAACATTGGACAGGCGAGAGTTGATACGCAGTATTTT
.,TRBJ1-2,TRBV28,.,CASSLEGLYGYTF,TGTGCCAGCAGTTTAGAGGGTCTCTATGGCTACACCTTC
.,TRBJ2-3,TRBV5-6,.,CASSPVTDTQYF,TGTGCCAGCAGCCCGGTAACGGATACGCAGTATTTT
.,TRBJ1-1,TRBV7-3,.,CASGPEGQSMNTEAFF,TGTGCCAGCGGACCGGAGGGGCAGAGTATGAACACTGAAGCTTTCTTT
.,TRBJ1-5,TRBV15,.,CAPSPGGRGNQPQHF,TGTGCCCCTTCTCCGGGGGGGCGTGGGAATCAGCCCCAGCATTTT
.,TRBJ2-1,TRBV7-3,.,CASSPGNEQFF,TGTGCCAGCAGCCCCGGTAATGAGCAGTTCTTC
TRBD1,TRBJ1-2,TRBV11-2,.,CASSLVSGTGISF,TGTGCCAGCAGCTTAGTTTCCGGGACAGGGATTTCCTTC
TRBD1,TRBJ1-2,TRBV12-3/TRBV12-4,.,CASSLDRGQLYTF,TGTGCCAGCAGCCTCGACAGGGGGCAACTCTACACCTTC
.,TRBJ2-7,TRBV28,once,CASWGRGVNEQYF,TGTGCCAGTTGGGGTCGGGGAGTCAACGAGCAGTACTTC
TRBD1,TRBJ1-5,TRBV7-2,.,CASSRDRGQPQHF,TGTGCCAGCAGCAGGGACAGGGGTCAGCCCCAGCATTTT
.,TRBJ2-7,TRBV19,.,CASSIGYRIYEQYF,TGTGCCAGTAGTATAGGCTACAGGATATACGAGCAGTACTTC
.,TRBJ1-6,TRBV5-1,.,CASSLYESSNSPLHF,TGCGCCAGCAGCTTGTACGAGTCAAGTAATTCACCCCTCCACTTT
.,TRBJ2-2,TRBV29-1,.,CSVVGTSPEWNTGELFF,TGCAGCGTTGTAGGCACTAGCCCAGAATGGAACACCGGGGAGCTGTTTTTT